This T cell receptor beta chain was captured by sequencing in a study of vaccination effects on CD4 cells after COVID-19. Study details: Sampling occurred a median 72 days post second dose, range 14 to 241. Findings of the study overall: Following vaccination, convalescents' spike-reactive clones were mostly new ones induced by the vaccine. Clones that were induced by infection or by vaccine showed marked contraction late after vaccination. Only a few convalescent patients and no early post-infection timepoints featured in the study.

Before any sequencing was done, the ViraFEST assay used viral peptide pools to expand antigen-specific CD4+ T cells. An approximately ten-day culture period preceded the isolation of CD4+ T cells. The person's infection with SARS-CoV-2, confirmed by PCR, took place between March and December 2020. Either the BNT162b2 or mRNA-1273 vaccine was given to participants in two doses. The CDR3 runs 13 residues. V lost 4 bases and J lost 2, with 11 bases in between. CDR1 is GTSNPN, CDR2 SVGIG, per germline (reference sequence). Sequencing was performed with immunoSEQ multiplex PCR; in TCRdb, only in-frame clones are kept and a portion is missing. The repertoire consists of 15,000 or so clones, with around three quarters occurring once and the leading ten covering about 30%. Concerning this clone itself: Its antigen is unidentified.

The material was CD4+ T cells from PBMCs cultured with HCoV-NL63 spike peptides, obtained after COVID-19 vaccination. This TCR came from a human donor who had a prior SARS-CoV-2 infection. V and J are TRBV30 and TRBJ1-2; D unresolved. The CDR3 is CAWNGERNYGYTF. The CDR3 coding sequence is TGTGCCTGGAACGGGGAACGAAACTATGGCTACACCTTC.